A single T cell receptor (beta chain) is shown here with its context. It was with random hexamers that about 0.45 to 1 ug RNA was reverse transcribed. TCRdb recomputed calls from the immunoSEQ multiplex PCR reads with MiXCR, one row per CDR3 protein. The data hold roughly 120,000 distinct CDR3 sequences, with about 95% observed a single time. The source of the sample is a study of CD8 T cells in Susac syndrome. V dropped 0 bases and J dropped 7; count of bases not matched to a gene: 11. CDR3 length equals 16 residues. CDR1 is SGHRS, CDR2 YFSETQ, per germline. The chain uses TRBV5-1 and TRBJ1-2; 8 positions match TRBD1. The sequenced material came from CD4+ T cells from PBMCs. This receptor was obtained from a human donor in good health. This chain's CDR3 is CASSLGRGTGDTGYTF. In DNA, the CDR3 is TGCGCCAGCAGCTTGGGCCGTGGGACAGGTGATACTGGCTACACCTTC.